What follows are 20 T cell receptor beta chains derived from one specimen sequenced in a study of shared clonotypes between healthy human individuals. Sequencing was performed with immunoSEQ multiplex PCR; in TCRdb, only in-frame clones are kept and a portion is missing. Of fewer than 600,000 clones in the sample, around three quarters are singletons; the top ten hold 12%. The sample was PBMCs. These receptors were collected from a woman in her forties in good health. Some clones in this sample may be carry-over from other donors' samples.

This clone was seen a handful of times. V is TRBV18 and J is TRBJ1-5, with TRBD1 matching 7 bases. V was pared by 3 bases and J by 6 bases, with 11 bases of the junction left unmatched. Germline V gene sequence: CDR1 KGHSH, CDR2 LQKENI. CDR3 size: 16 residues. The CDR3 sequence is CASSPVDRSPGQPQHF. In DNA form, the CDR3 reads TGTGCCAGCTCACCCGTGGACAGGTCGCCCGGTCAGCCCCAGCATTTT.

J is TRBJ1-2 and V is TRBV7-9; 8 nucleotides align to TRBD1. This CDR3 is built from 13 residues. Trimming cost V 3 bases and J 7 bases; bases outside gene matches: 4. CDR1 and CDR2 from the germline V gene are SEHNR and FQNEAQ (reference sequence). The CDR3: CASSFGQGLGYTF. The CDR3 coding sequence is TGTGCCAGCAGCTTCGGACAGGGCCTTGGCTACACCTTC. Full variable domain (remainder filled in from reference TRBV7-9 and TRBJ1-2): DTGVSQNPRHKITKRGQNVTFRCDPISEHNRLYWYRQTLGQGPEFLTYFQNEAQLEKSRLLSDRFSAERPKGSFSTLEIQRTEQGDSAMYLCASSFGQGLGYTFGSGTRLTVV.

In DNA, the CDR3 is TGTGCCTGGAGGCCAGGGACAACGTACGAGCAGTACTTC. Protein product: CAWRPGTTYEQYF. This rearrangement joins TRBV30 to TRBJ2-7; D is possibly TRBD1 (6 bases). The CDR3 has 13 amino acids. V was trimmed by 3 bases and J by 4 bases, leaving 13 bases between them. CDR1 and CDR2 from the germline V gene are GTSNPN and SVGIG (reference sequence).

The chain recombines TRBV20-1 with TRBJ2-5, with no clear D. There are 11 residues in the CDR3. Looked up from germline, CDR1 is DFQATT and CDR2 is SNEGSKA (reference sequence). With 7 bases removed from V and 1 base from J, the gap between germline ends came to 7 bases. CDR3 bases: TGCAGTGGTGAGGCCCAAGAGACCCAGTACTTC. This sequence encodes CSGEAQETQYF.

The CDR3 coding sequence is TGTGCCAGCAGTCCGGTAGGGACAGGCGAGAAAAACATTCAGTACTTC. Protein: CASSPVGTGEKNIQYF. The chain links TRBV28 to TRBJ2-4; 8 bases are shared with TRBD1. The germline V gene encodes CDR1 MDHEN and CDR2 SYDVKM. The CDR3 contains 16 residues. Trimming cost V 5 bases and J 4 bases; bases outside gene matches: 10.

This clone has just a few counts. The chain combines TRBV5-1 with TRBJ1-1; TRBD1 aligns across 7 bases. Unmatched junction bases numbered 11, after V lost 7 bases and J lost 5 bases. This CDR3 spans 14 amino acids. Looked up from germline, CDR1 is SGHRS and CDR2 is YFSETQ. The CDR3 region has the DNA TGCGCCAGCGGCAGGGGGGAATCGAGGACTGAAGCTTTCTTT. It translates to CASGRGESRTEAFF.

In its sample, this clone was seen once. This specimen includes other DNA sequences encoding the same CDR3. The chain recombines TRBV7-2 with TRBJ2-1, with 11 bases fitting TRBD2. Germline CDR1 and CDR2: SGHTA and FQGNSA. CDR3 length equals 17 residues. The V gene end was trimmed by 2 bases and the J gene end by 0 bases; junction bases not matched to a gene: 3. CDR3 sequence reads: CASSLRLAGSSYNEQFF. The CDR3 DNA sequence: TGTGCCAGCAGCTTAAGACTAGCGGGAAGCTCCTACAATGAGCAGTTCTTC.

On this clone itself: Within the sample, other DNA sequences also encode this same CDR3. This chain uses TRBV7-9 with TRBJ2-7; 8 bases agree with TRBD1. The V and J ends lost 4 bases and 3 bases, in that order; junction bases with no gene match: 8. Germline CDR1 is SEHNR and CDR2 is FQNEAQ (reference sequence). The CDR3 spans 15 residues. In nucleotides, the CDR3 is TGTGCCAGCAGCTCGACAGGGGACGGGGGCTACGAGCAGTACTTC. As protein: CASSSTGDGGYEQYF.

The chain has TRBV19 and TRBJ2-7; 10 positions agree with TRBD1. J lost 1 base, V lost 4 bases, and 4 bases had no gene match. Germline loops: CDR1 LNHDA, CDR2 SQIVND (reference sequence). The CDR3 sequence is 15 residues long. This CDR3 reads CASSKDRGLSYEQYF. CDR3 in DNA: TGTGCCAGTAGTAAAGACAGGGGGCTGTCCTACGAGCAGTACTTC.

The V and J genes are TRBV9 and TRBJ1-2; D unresolved. The CDR3 extends over 15 amino acids. In germline, CDR1 is SGDLS, CDR2 YYNGEE. The V gene lost 0 bases and the J gene lost 0 bases, with 9 bases spanning the gap. The CDR3 sequence is CASSVASLANYGYTF. The DNA of the CDR3 is TGTGCCAGCAGCGTAGCCTCCCTCGCTAACTATGGCTACACCTTC.

The chain links TRBV29-1 to TRBJ2-2, with D perhaps TRBD2 (6 bases). The V gene's germline CDR1 is SQVTM and CDR2 ANQGSEA. CDR3 size: 13 residues. V was trimmed by 7 bases and J by 3 bases, leaving 12 bases between them. CDR3 bases: TGCAGCGCTGGAGGGTGGGACACCGGGGAGCTGTTTTTT. Its protein product is CSAGGWDTGELFF.

The rearrangement links TRBV30 to TRBJ1-1; 9 nucleotides match TRBD1. The V gene end was trimmed by 2 bases and the J gene end by 4 bases; junction bases not matched to a gene: 5. Germline V gene sequence: CDR1 GTSNPN, CDR2 SVGIG (reference sequence). The CDR3 runs to 14 residues. The CDR3 is CAWSNRDRVTEAFF. The CDR3 coding sequence is TGTGCCTGGAGTAACCGGGACAGGGTCACTGAAGCTTTCTTT.

Here the CDR3 reads CASKQLTGTGKIRVKEQFF. The CDR3 region has the DNA TGTGCCAGCAAACAATTGACAGGGACAGGGAAGATCCGAGTGAAAGAGCAGTTCTTC. The chain employs TRBV5-6 and TRBJ2-1; 9 bases line up with TRBD1. The germline V gene has CDR1 SGHDT and CDR2 YYEEEE. The junction had 26 bases not matched to a gene; V was cut back by 6 bases and J by 10 bases. The CDR3 totals 19 residues.

V usage is TRBV18 and J usage is TRBJ2-1; D is possibly TRBD1 (8 bases). This CDR3 has 17 residues. Germline V gives CDR1 KGHSH, CDR2 LQKENI. Between the trimmed V and J ends, which lost 8 bases and 3 bases, there was a span of 23 bases. The CDR3 region has the DNA TGTGCCAGCCTCCCTAACAGGGGGATAGCGGGCTACAATGAGCAGTTCTTC. As protein: CASLPNRGIAGYNEQFF.

This clone was picked up many times. The rearrangement uses TRBV25-1 and TRBJ2-2, with D perhaps assigned TRBD1 or TRBD2 (5 bases each). This CDR3 has 15 amino acids. Germline V gene sequence: CDR1 MGHDK, CDR2 SYGVNS. V lost 5 bases to trimming and J lost 4 bases, with 14 bases between them. This chain's CDR3 is CASSRKRDGTGELFF. The CDR3 region has the DNA TGTGCCAGCAGTAGGAAAAGGGACGGCACCGGGGAGCTGTTTTTT.

This clone was recorded a few times. The chain combines TRBV6-4 with TRBJ1-2; tentative D call: TRBD1 (5 bases). Germline CDR1 and CDR2: MRHNA and SNTAGT. CDR3 length: 13 amino acids. The V and J ends lost 7 bases and 4 bases respectively, with 13 bases between them. CDR3 in amino acids: CASMRQLGYGYTF. For the CDR3, the DNA is TGTGCCAGCATGAGACAGCTTGGCTATGGCTACACCTTC.

V gene TRBV11-2 combines with J gene TRBJ2-7, with unresolved D. Germline CDR1 is SGHAT and CDR2 is FQNNGV. The CDR3 has 13 residues. Trimming took off 3 bases at V and 5 bases at J, with 11 bases between the two ends. CDR3 amino acids: CASSLWERDEQYF. As DNA, the CDR3 is TGTGCCAGCAGCTTGTGGGAAAGGGACGAGCAGTACTTC.

J is TRBJ1-2 and V is TRBV10-3; D is unclear. Germline-derived CDR1 and CDR2 are ENHRY and SYGVKD. The CDR3 runs 15 residues. The V end lost 3 bases, the J end lost 6 bases, and 17 bases lay between the germline ends. CDR3 residues: CAISEASGLRDGYTF. The DNA of the CDR3 is TGTGCCATCAGTGAAGCCTCCGGGCTGAGGGATGGCTACACCTTC.

This chain connects TRBV30 to TRBJ2-1; 11 bases match TRBD2. Unmatched junction bases numbered 5, after V lost 1 base and J lost 0 bases. Per germline, CDR1 GTSNPN and CDR2 SVGIG (reference sequence). The length of the CDR3 is 17 residues. In DNA, the CDR3 is TGTGCCTGGAGTGAGACTAGCGGGGACCTCTCCTACAATGAGCAGTTCTTC. Amino acid sequence: CAWSETSGDLSYNEQFF.

The gene calls are TRBV30 and TRBJ2-1, with D perhaps being TRBD1 or TRBD2 (6 bases each). Trimming cost V 4 bases and J 4 bases, with 17 bases left between them. From germline, CDR1 is GTSNPN and CDR2 SVGIG (reference sequence). The CDR3 contains 15 residues. The CDR3 reads CAWTRPGANYNEQFF. CDR3 DNA: TGTGCCTGGACCCGCCCGGGGGCCAATTACAATGAGCAGTTCTTC.